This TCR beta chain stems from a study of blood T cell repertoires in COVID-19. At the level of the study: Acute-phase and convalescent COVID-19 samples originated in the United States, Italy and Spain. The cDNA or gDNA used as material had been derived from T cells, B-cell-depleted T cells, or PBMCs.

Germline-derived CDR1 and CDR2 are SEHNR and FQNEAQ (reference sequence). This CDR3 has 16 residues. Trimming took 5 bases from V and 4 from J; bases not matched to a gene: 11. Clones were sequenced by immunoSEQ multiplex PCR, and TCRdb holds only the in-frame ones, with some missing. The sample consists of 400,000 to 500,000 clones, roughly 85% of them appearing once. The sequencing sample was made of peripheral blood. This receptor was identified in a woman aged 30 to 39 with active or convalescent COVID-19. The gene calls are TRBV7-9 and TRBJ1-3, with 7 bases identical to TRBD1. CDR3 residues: CASSHLGQEGGNTIYF. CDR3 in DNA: TGTGCCAGCAGCCATCTCGGACAGGAAGGAGGAAACACCATATATTTT.